This T cell receptor (beta chain) was recorded in a study of identical twins. The CDR3 sequence is 17 residues long. V shed 1 base, J shed 4 bases, and the junction held 8 bases outside the gene matches. Germline CDR1 is LGHDT and CDR2 is YNNKEL (reference sequence). This clonotype has a count of ten or more. TCRdb reanalysed the 5' RACE reads using MiXCR and keeps one entry per CDR3 protein. The repertoire has 280,000 or so distinct CDR3 sequences, roughly 8.6% of them found once; the top ten carry approximately 2%. These records were also assigned to another study, of yellow fever vaccine responses in identical twins.

This clonotype was obtained from a woman between 18 and 29 years old in good health. This chain connects TRBV3-1 to TRBJ2-3; 10 bases agree with TRBD2. Sequencing was performed on memory (CD45RO+) T cells sorted from blood. This chain's CDR3 is CASSQVLAGVPPDTQYF. CDR3 in DNA: TGTGCCAGCAGCCAAGTCCTAGCGGGAGTTCCCCCAGATACGCAGTATTTT.